The rows below give T cell receptor beta chains drawn from one sample of a study of T-cell reconstitution after alpha-beta-depleted transplantation in children. TCRdb re-called the PCR reads through MiXCR, storing one row per CDR3 protein. The table shows about 600,000 distinct CDR3 sequences, with roughly 13% occurring only once. This specimen was PBMCs, mostly from graft donor cells, taken 360 days after TCRalphabeta/CD19-depleted stem cell transplant. These receptors all come from a male patient between 10 and 17 years old who had a stem cell transplant for acute myeloid leukemia, so the T cells may come from the graft donor. The CDR3 runs from the conserved cysteine through the conserved F or W. D genes are given only for firm matches. Clone size is shown for a subset of rows, as once, few, many or a class of expanded clone.

NA,TRBV5-1,TRBJ2-2,many,CASSPGRSGELFF,TGCGCCAGCAGCCCGGGACGTTCCGGGGAGCTGTTTTTT
NA,TRBV5-1,TRBJ1-1,many,CASSLDRGLTEAFF,TGCGCCAGCAGCTTGGATAGGGGATTAACTGAAGCTTTCTTT
NA,TRBV28,TRBJ2-2,few,CASSLLGVGVISGELFF,TGTGCCAGCAGTTTATTAGGAGTTGGGGTTATCTCCGGGGAGCTGTTTTTT
TRBD2,TRBV4-3,TRBJ2-7,NA,CASSQERTSGNYEQYF,TGCGCCAGCAGCCAAGAAAGGACTAGCGGGAACTACGAGCAGTACTTC
NA,TRBV6-2/TRBV6-3,TRBJ2-7,few,CASSYSVRGLEQYF,TGTGCCAGCAGTTACTCCGTCAGGGGCCTCGAGCAGTACTTC
TRBD2,TRBV9,TRBJ2-7,NA,CASSVGGAGGLYEQYF,TGTGCCAGCAGCGTAGGAGGAGCGGGAGGGCTGTACGAGCAGTACTTC
TRBD1,TRBV20-1,TRBJ1-4,many,CSAQSTGGNEKLFF,TGCAGTGCCCAATCGACAGGGGGCAATGAAAAACTGTTTTTT
TRBD1,TRBV29-1,TRBJ2-1,few,CSVDGTGAAAIYNEQFF,TGCAGCGTTGATGGGACAGGGGCCGCCGCAATCTACAATGAGCAGTTCTTC
NA,TRBV15,TRBJ1-6,NA,CATSRDGPTDSPLHF,TGTGCCACCAGCAGAGACGGCCCGACGGATTCACCCCTCCACTTT
NA,TRBV15,TRBJ2-1,NA,CATSRVPTWSVSYNEQFF,TGTGCCACCAGCAGAGTTCCCACATGGTCGGTGTCCTACAATGAGCAGTTCTTC
TRBD1,TRBV29-1,TRBJ2-2,NA,CSVVVWTGRTGELFF,TGCAGCGTTGTGGTCTGGACAGGGAGGACCGGGGAGCTGTTTTTT
TRBD2,TRBV2,TRBJ2-1,NA,CARSLASGRLSSYNEQFF,TGTGCCCGCAGTTTGGCTAGCGGGAGGTTGAGCTCCTACAATGAGCAGTTCTTC
NA,TRBV24-1,TRBJ2-1,many,CATSDPGPLPNEQFF,TGTGCCACCAGTGATCCGGGTCCTTTACCCAATGAGCAGTTCTTC
TRBD2,TRBV28,TRBJ2-1,many,CASIPGLAGGYNEQFF,TGTGCCAGCATTCCGGGACTAGCGGGAGGCTACAATGAGCAGTTCTTC
NA,TRBV7-2,TRBJ2-7,NA,CASSPSSSGYLYEQYF,TGTGCCAGCAGCCCCTCCAGCTCCGGTTATCTCTACGAGCAGTACTTC
NA,TRBV12-3/TRBV12-4,TRBJ1-2,few,CASSRDPGYTF,TGTGCCAGCAGCCGGGACCCCGGCTACACCTTC
NA,TRBV5-1,TRBJ1-1,many,CASSSRGGMNTEAFF,TGCGCCAGCAGTTCGCGAGGCGGTATGAACACTGAAGCTTTCTTT
TRBD2,TRBV12-3/TRBV12-4,TRBJ2-1,NA,CASISTSPSYNEQFF,TGTGCCAGCATTTCGACTAGCCCCTCCTACAATGAGCAGTTCTTC
TRBD1,TRBV15,TRBJ2-7,few,CATSRGGQLYEQYF,TGTGCCACCAGCAGAGGGGGACAGCTCTACGAGCAGTACTTC
TRBD2,TRBV15,TRBJ2-1,NA,CATSRGDLAGSSYNEQFF,TGTGCCACCAGCAGAGGGGATTTAGCGGGAAGCTCCTACAATGAGCAGTTCTTC
TRBD2,TRBV4-1,TRBJ2-3,once,CASSQDLLAGGLTDTQYF,TGCGCCAGCAGCCAAGATTTGCTAGCGGGGGGGCTCACAGATACGCAGTATTTT
NA,TRBV19,TRBJ2-1,few,CASSIYGNPYNEQFF,TGTGCCAGTAGTATATACGGTAACCCCTACAATGAGCAGTTCTTC
NA,TRBV2,TRBJ2-7,few,CASSEYPPYNVGGLPTKQYF,TGTGCCAGCAGTGAATACCCCCCTTACAACGTGGGGGGCTTACCTACGAAGCAGTACTTC
TRBD2,TRBV28,TRBJ2-7,many,CASSSLGLAGLYEQYF,TGTGCCAGCAGTTCCCTAGGACTAGCGGGACTTTACGAGCAGTACTTC
NA,TRBV29-1,TRBJ1-1,many,CSVSVGNTEAFF,TGCAGCGTCTCGGTCGGGAACACTGAAGCTTTCTTT
TRBD2,TRBV5-1,TRBJ2-7,few,CASSSGTSGWEQYF,TGCGCCAGCAGCTCCGGGACTAGCGGGTGGGAGCAGTACTTC
NA,TRBV5-5,TRBJ2-7,few,CASSLGQGLEQYF,TGTGCCAGCAGCTTGGGGCAGGGTCTGGAGCAGTACTTC
NA,TRBV27,TRBJ2-3,NA,CASSPGTFNTQYF,TGTGCCAGCAGTCCCGGCACGTTTAATACGCAGTATTTT
NA,TRBV29-1,TRBJ2-1,many,CSVERNEQFF,TGCAGCGTTGAACGGAATGAGCAGTTCTTC
TRBD1,TRBV12-3/TRBV12-4,TRBJ2-7,many,CASSPSGQGANLWREQYF,TGTGCCAGCAGCCCATCTGGACAGGGGGCTAATCTTTGGCGCGAGCAGTACTTC
NA,TRBV7-2,TRBJ2-5,few,CASSLGVAAAETQYF,TGTGCCAGCAGCTTAGGGGTAGCGGCCGCGGAGACCCAGTACTTC
TRBD2,TRBV6-1,TRBJ2-2,many,CASTVLAANGELFF,TGTGCCAGCACCGTACTAGCGGCAAACGGGGAGCTGTTTTTT
TRBD2,TRBV20-1,TRBJ2-3,NA,CSATSGPTDTQYF,TGCAGTGCTACTAGCGGACCCACAGATACGCAGTATTTT